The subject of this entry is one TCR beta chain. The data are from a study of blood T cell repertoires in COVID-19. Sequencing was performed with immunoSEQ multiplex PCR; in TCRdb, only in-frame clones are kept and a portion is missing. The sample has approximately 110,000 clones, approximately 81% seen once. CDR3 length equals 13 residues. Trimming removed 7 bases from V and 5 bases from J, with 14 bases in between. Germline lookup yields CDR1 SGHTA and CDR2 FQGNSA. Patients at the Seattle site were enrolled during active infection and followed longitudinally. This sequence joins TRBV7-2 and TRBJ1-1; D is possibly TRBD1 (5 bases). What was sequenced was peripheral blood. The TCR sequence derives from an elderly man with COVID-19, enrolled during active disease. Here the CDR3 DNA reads TGTGCCAGCACCCCGCCGGGGGGGACTGAAGCTTTCTTT. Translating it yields CASTPPGGTEAFF.